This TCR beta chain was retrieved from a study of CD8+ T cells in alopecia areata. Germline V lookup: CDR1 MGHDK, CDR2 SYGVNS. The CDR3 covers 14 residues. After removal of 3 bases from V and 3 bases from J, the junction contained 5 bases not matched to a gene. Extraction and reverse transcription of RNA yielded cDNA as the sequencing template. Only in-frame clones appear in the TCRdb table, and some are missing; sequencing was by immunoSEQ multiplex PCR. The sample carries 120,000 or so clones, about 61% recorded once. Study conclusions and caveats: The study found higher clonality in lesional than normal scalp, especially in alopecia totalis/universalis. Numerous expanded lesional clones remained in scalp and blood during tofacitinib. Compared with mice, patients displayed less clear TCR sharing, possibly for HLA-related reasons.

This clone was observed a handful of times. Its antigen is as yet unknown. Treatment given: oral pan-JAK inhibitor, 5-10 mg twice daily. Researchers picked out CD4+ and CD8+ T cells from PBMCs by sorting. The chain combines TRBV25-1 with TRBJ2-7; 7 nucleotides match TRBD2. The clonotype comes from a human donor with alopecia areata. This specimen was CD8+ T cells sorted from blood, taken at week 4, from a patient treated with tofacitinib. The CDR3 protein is CASSDLTGGYEQYF. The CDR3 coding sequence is TGTGCCAGCAGTGATCTCACGGGAGGCTACGAGCAGTACTTC.